This entry features one T cell receptor beta chain sequence. The antigen remains undetermined. The CDR3 is cut off 3 residues early in the read; its end comes from the germline J gene. Produced via immunoSEQ multiplex PCR; TCRdb's table is partial and in-frame only. Recorded for this sample: about 30,000 clones. This sample is drawn from a study of T cells in women clearing cervical HPV infection. Study results and caveats: Combining TCR richness with V gene abundances gave around 0.83 AUC. Associations may precede or follow infection; HPV-specific or memory T cells were not isolated.

J was trimmed by 6 bases and V by 4 bases; bases with no gene match: 8. CDR3 length equals 15 residues. The V gene's germline CDR1 is DFQATT and CDR2 SNEGSKA (reference sequence). This sequence originates from a woman aged 18 to 75 with a cervical HPV16 infection that either progressed to CIN3+ or cleared (not recorded which). The genes are TRBV20-1 and TRBJ2-4; 11 bases are a match to TRBD2. The sequenced material came from blood buffy coat. The CDR3 loop reads CSATETGLAVNIQYF. CDR3 DNA, as far as it was read: TGCAGTGCTACCGAAACGGGACTAGCGGTAAACATT.